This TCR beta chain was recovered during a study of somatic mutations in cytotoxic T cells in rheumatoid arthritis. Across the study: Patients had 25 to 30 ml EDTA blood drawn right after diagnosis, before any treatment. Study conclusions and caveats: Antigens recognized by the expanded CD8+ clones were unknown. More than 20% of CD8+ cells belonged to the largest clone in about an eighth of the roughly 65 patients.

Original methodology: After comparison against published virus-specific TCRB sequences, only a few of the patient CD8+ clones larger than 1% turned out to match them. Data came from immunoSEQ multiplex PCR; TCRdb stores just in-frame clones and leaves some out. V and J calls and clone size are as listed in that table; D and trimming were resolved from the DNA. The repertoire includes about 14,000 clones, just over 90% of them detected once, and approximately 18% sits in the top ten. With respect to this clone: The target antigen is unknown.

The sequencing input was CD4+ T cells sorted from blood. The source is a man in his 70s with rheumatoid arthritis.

CDR3 protein: CASSMKAGAGNTIYF. CDR3 DNA sequence: TGTGCCAGTAGTATGAAGGCAGGGGCTGGAAACACCATATATTTT. The chain employs TRBV19 and TRBJ1-3; a weak D match, TRBD1 (6 bases). This CDR3 region has 15 residues. CDR1 and CDR2 from the germline V gene are LNHDA and SQIVND (reference sequence). Trimming left V 3 bases short and J 2 bases short, with 11 bases between.